The rows below give T cell receptor beta chains drawn from one sample of a study of identical twins. From the 5' RACE reads, TCRdb called clonotypes with MiXCR, one entry per CDR3 protein. The sample lists around 490,000 distinct CDR3 sequences; 14% were seen once. The sample was also reused in another study, on yellow fever vaccine responses in identical twins.

Material: CD4+ T cells sorted from blood. The source is a woman aged 18-30 years in good health. The CDR3 runs from the conserved cysteine through the conserved F or W. A D gene is named only where the DNA matches it firmly. Clone sizes are given selectively: once, few, many, or a class where the clone is expanded.

D: TRBD1; J: TRBJ2-7; V: TRBV20-1; size: NA; CDR3: CSARDPGTGFSYEQYF; DNA: TGCAGTGCTAGAGATCCCGGGACAGGATTTTCCTACGAGCAGTACTTC
D: TRBD2; J: TRBJ2-1; V: TRBV27; size: few; CDR3: CASSFLTSGAYNEQFF; DNA: TGTGCCAGCAGTTTCTTAACTAGCGGAGCCTACAATGAGCAGTTCTTC
D: NA; J: TRBJ2-7; V: TRBV5-1; size: few; CDR3: CASSLTSDQGEQYF; DNA: TGCGCCAGCAGCTTGACTAGCGACCAGGGGGAGCAGTACTTC
D: NA; J: TRBJ2-1; V: TRBV4-3; size: many; CDR3: CASSQVNRDAYNEQFF; DNA: TGCGCCAGCAGCCAAGTAAACCGGGATGCCTACAATGAGCAGTTCTTC
D: NA; J: TRBJ2-7; V: TRBV27; size: NA; CDR3: CASREWRDSYEQYF; DNA: TGTGCCAGCAGGGAATGGCGGGACTCCTACGAGCAGTACTTC
D: NA; J: TRBJ2-1; V: TRBV7-9; size: NA; CDR3: CASSFVQYDEQFF; DNA: TGTGCCAGCAGCTTCGTCCAGTACGATGAGCAGTTCTTC
D: NA; J: TRBJ2-4; V: TRBV5-8; size: NA; CDR3: CASSLAIIRNIQYF; DNA: TGTGCCAGCAGCTTGGCCATCATCCGTAACATTCAGTACTTC
D: TRBD1; J: TRBJ2-3; V: TRBV2; size: few; CDR3: CASSGGQGLDTQYF; DNA: TGTGCCAGCAGTGGGGGACAGGGGCTGGATACGCAGTATTTT
D: NA; J: TRBJ2-4; V: TRBV7-2; size: NA; CDR3: CASRASGVMSKNIQYF; DNA: TGTGCCAGCAGGGCGTCTGGAGTAATGTCCAAAAACATTCAGTACTTC
D: NA; J: TRBJ2-1; V: TRBV7-8; size: few; CDR3: CASEPSGYNEQFF; DNA: TGTGCCAGCGAGCCGAGCGGCTACAATGAGCAGTTCTTC
D: TRBD1; J: TRBJ1-1; V: TRBV7-9; size: NA; CDR3: CASRSTGKDTEAFF; DNA: TGTGCCAGCAGGTCGACAGGGAAGGACACTGAAGCTTTCTTT
D: NA; J: TRBJ1-2; V: TRBV25-1; size: NA; CDR3: CASSTLDNYGYTF; DNA: TGTGCCAGCAGTACACTCGATAACTATGGCTACACCTTC
D: TRBD1; J: TRBJ2-7; V: TRBV20-1; size: few; CDR3: CSARVPRGTRSSYEQYF; DNA: TGCAGTGCTAGAGTGCCCAGGGGGACACGGAGCTCCTACGAGCAGTACTTC
D: NA; J: TRBJ2-3; V: TRBV6-1; size: NA; CDR3: CASRILGLQRTDTQYF; DNA: TGTGCCAGCAGGATTTTAGGACTTCAAAGGACAGATACGCAGTATTTT
D: TRBD1; J: TRBJ1-5; V: TRBV12-3/TRBV12-4; size: few; CDR3: CASSLTSGQGNQPQHF; DNA: TGTGCCAGCAGCTTAACATCTGGACAGGGCAATCAGCCCCAGCATTTT
D: TRBD2; J: TRBJ2-3; V: TRBV24-1; size: NA; CDR3: CATSDLRLAGGRDTQYF; DNA: TGTGCCACCAGTGACCTCCGGCTAGCGGGGGGCCGGGATACGCAGTATTTT
D: NA; J: TRBJ2-3; V: TRBV7-9; size: NA; CDR3: CASSPTGFSGATDTQYF; DNA: TGTGCCAGCAGCCCCACGGGGTTTAGCGGAGCCACAGATACGCAGTATTTT
D: NA; J: TRBJ2-3; V: TRBV24-1; size: NA; CDR3: CATSDLIGLDTQYF; DNA: TGTGCCACCAGTGATTTGATCGGGCTAGATACGCAGTATTTT
D: TRBD1; J: TRBJ2-1; V: TRBV28; size: NA; CDR3: CASSLQGQYNEQFF; DNA: TGTGCCAGCAGTCTCCAGGGACAGTACAATGAGCAGTTCTTC
D: NA; J: TRBJ1-4; V: TRBV2; size: NA; CDR3: CASSENGSPGEKLFF; DNA: TGTGCCAGCAGTGAAAATGGGTCACCAGGGGAAAAACTGTTTTTT
D: TRBD1; J: TRBJ2-7; V: TRBV18; size: few; CDR3: CASSSPGQDYEQYF; DNA: TGTGCCAGCTCGTCACCGGGACAGGACTACGAGCAGTACTTC
D: NA; J: TRBJ2-7; V: TRBV5-1; size: NA; CDR3: CASSLEFGSSYEQYF; DNA: TGCGCCAGCAGCTTGGAATTTGGATCCTCCTACGAGCAGTACTTC
D: NA; J: TRBJ2-5; V: TRBV25-1; size: few; CDR3: CASSESLGPGETQYF; DNA: TGTGCCAGCAGTGAATCTCTGGGACCTGGGGAGACCCAGTACTTC
D: NA; J: TRBJ2-3; V: TRBV11-2; size: few; CDR3: CASSPSNTDTQYF; DNA: TGTGCCAGCAGCCCCAGCAACACAGATACGCAGTATTTT
D: NA; J: TRBJ2-6; V: TRBV6-5; size: NA; CDR3: CASSYSRQGSSGANVLTF; DNA: TGTGCCAGCAGTTACTCGAGGCAGGGTAGTTCTGGGGCCAACGTCCTGACTTTC